The 4 T cell receptor beta chains given below trace back to one sample, sequenced in a study of blood T cell repertoires in COVID-19 (TCRdb year 2020). The library was generated by the immunoSEQ multiplex PCR assay. Held by TCRdb, this immuneACCESS table contains in-frame sequences only and omits some clones. Under half of the omission traces to an unresolved V gene where checked; the cause of the rest is unknown. The sample profile shows around 310,000 clones; around 90% of them were found once. The top ten constitute 0.8% to 1.3% of the sample. Material for sequencing was peripheral blood. These receptors originate from a woman between 40 and 55 years old with COVID-19, enrolled during active disease.

This clone was counted only a few times. The chain is built from TRBV7-2 and TRBJ2-2, with D hard to call. This CDR3 is built from 14 residues. Trimming pared 3 bases from V and 1 base from J, leaving 6 bases between. Germline values: CDR1 SGHTA, CDR2 FQGNSA. Written as DNA, the CDR3 is TGTGCCAGCAGCTTGGGCTGGAACACCGGGGAGCTGTTTTTT. Translating gives CASSLGWNTGELFF. The entire variable domain, with the rest obtained from reference TRBV7-2 and TRBJ2-2, is as follows: GAGVSQSPSNKVTEKGKDVELRCDPISGHTALYWYRQSLGQGLEFLIYFQGNSAPDKSGLPSDRFSAERTGGSVSTLTIQRTQQEDSAVYLCASSLGWNTGELFFGEGSRLTVL.

The V call is TRBV6-2 or TRBV6-3, the J call TRBJ2-7, with TRBD2 matching 9 bases. This CDR3 region has 15 residues. V gave up 5 bases and J gave up 2 bases; unmatched junction bases: 7. Germline V gene data show CDR1 as MNHEY and CDR2 as SVGEGT. CDR3 sequence: CASSLPGLAPYEQYF. Written as DNA, the CDR3 is TGTGCCAGCAGTCTGCCGGGACTAGCTCCCTACGAGCAGTACTTC.

This chain uses TRBV28 with TRBJ1-4; perhaps TRBD1 as D (6 bases). The germline V and J ends were trimmed by 5 bases and 0 bases, with 10 bases remaining between them. This CDR3 spans 15 amino acids. CDR1 and CDR2 (germline): MDHEN, SYDVKM. The CDR3 nucleotides read TGTGCCAGCAGTCGAACAGGGACAACTAATGAAAAACTGTTTTTT. This sequence encodes CASSRTGTTNEKLFF.

The rearrangement links TRBV9 to TRBJ1-1; no clear D gene. Deletions cut 0 bases from V and 1 base from J, with 7 bases between. Germline V gene lookup returns CDR1 SGDLS and CDR2 YYNGEE. This CDR3 contains 14 residues. This chain's CDR3 is CASSVGSGNTEAFF. The CDR3 DNA reads as TGTGCCAGCAGCGTAGGTTCAGGGAACACTGAAGCTTTCTTT.